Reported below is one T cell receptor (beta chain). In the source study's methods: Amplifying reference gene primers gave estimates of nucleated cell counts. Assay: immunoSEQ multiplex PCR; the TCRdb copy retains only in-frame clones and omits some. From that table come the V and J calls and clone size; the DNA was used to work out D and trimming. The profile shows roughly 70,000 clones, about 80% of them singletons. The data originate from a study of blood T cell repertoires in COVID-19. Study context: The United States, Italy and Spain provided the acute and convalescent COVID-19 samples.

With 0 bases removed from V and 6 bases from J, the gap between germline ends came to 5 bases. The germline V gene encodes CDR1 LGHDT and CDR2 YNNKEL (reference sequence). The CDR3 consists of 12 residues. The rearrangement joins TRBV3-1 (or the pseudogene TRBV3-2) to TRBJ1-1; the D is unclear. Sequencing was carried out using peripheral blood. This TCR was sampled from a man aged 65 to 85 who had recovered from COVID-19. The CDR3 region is CASSQDEAEAFF. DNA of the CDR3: TGTGCCAGCAGCCAAGACGAGGCTGAAGCTTTCTTT.